This TCR beta chain was identified during a study of T cell responses to AZD1222 COVID-19 vaccine. The study, taken as a whole, reports: Close to half of spike-specific TCRs reportedly recognize unmutated variant regions.

Libraries were prepared by immunoSEQ multiplex PCR; TCRdb keeps only in-frame clonotypes and omits some of them. The table has around 92,000 clones, over 75% seen once. Of note for this clone: The antigen remains unidentified.

The CDR3 has 15 amino acids. Between the trimmed V and J ends, which lost 6 bases and 4 bases, there was a span of 19 bases. Per the germline V gene, CDR1 is MDHEN and CDR2 is SYDVKM. Sequencing used peripheral blood, obtained on day 0 of AZD1222 vaccination. This receptor was identified in an adult in good health. The gene calls are TRBV28 and TRBJ2-7; unclear D gene. Here the CDR3 reads CASSTRLSPPYEQYF. The CDR3 DNA reads as TGTGCCAGCAGCACAAGGCTGAGTCCTCCTTACGAGCAGTACTTC.